Listed below are T cell receptor beta chains from one sample, sequenced in a study of blood T cell repertoires in COVID-19. Produced via immunoSEQ multiplex PCR; TCRdb's table is partial and in-frame only. The table records fewer than 450,000 clones, 70% to 90% of them present only once. Specimen: peripheral blood. These receptor sequences come from a woman between 50 and 59 years old with COVID-19, enrolled during active disease. Each CDR3 is given without its conserved first and last residue. Some rows have no size entry. The others give once, few or many, or a class for an expanded clone.

clone_size: NA
v_call: TRBV24-1
cdr3_aa: ATSDLPQLVVYNEQF

clone_size: few
v_call: TRBV5-5
cdr3_aa: ASSSYRARTDTQY

clone_size: NA
v_call: TRBV7-9
cdr3_aa: ASRQGFADGGYT

clone_size: NA
v_call: TRBV2
cdr3_aa: ASQQGSGATNEKLF

clone_size: NA
v_call: TRBV7-2
cdr3_aa: ASSSGLAGLADTQY

clone_size: NA
v_call: TRBV3-1/TRBV3-2
cdr3_aa: ASSQDLLGGNYGYT

clone_size: NA
v_call: TRBV7-8
cdr3_aa: ASSLFSGSAF

clone_size: NA
v_call: TRBV6-5
cdr3_aa: ATRTGAFSGNTIY

clone_size: NA
v_call: TRBV27
cdr3_aa: ASSFGSTAGEQY

clone_size: NA
v_call: TRBV6-1
cdr3_aa: ASSERDTNNSPLH

clone_size: NA
v_call: TRBV6-5
cdr3_aa: ASRPQGYGYT

clone_size: NA
v_call: TRBV14
cdr3_aa: ASSQERGPRLGIVTQY

clone_size: NA
v_call: TRBV28
cdr3_aa: ASSGDSSNSPLH

clone_size: NA
v_call: TRBV29-1
cdr3_aa: SVLPRGGQGDEQY

clone_size: NA
v_call: TRBV29-1
cdr3_aa: SVDSTGLNTEAF

clone_size: NA
v_call: TRBV28
cdr3_aa: ASASTPGFNTGELF

clone_size: NA
v_call: TRBV6-1
cdr3_aa: ASSERGSRETQY

clone_size: NA
v_call: TRBV7-9
cdr3_aa: ASSFLSDEQY

clone_size: NA
v_call: TRBV9
cdr3_aa: ASSVSGGNYNEQF

clone_size: NA
v_call: TRBV7-9
cdr3_aa: ASSLALGVGDGYT

clone_size: NA
v_call: TRBV9
cdr3_aa: ASSVAPLAGGLDTQY

clone_size: once
v_call: TRBV6-2/TRBV6-3
cdr3_aa: ASSLPVTGDNIYNEKLF

clone_size: once
v_call: TRBV6-5
cdr3_aa: ASSYTALDMNTEAF